This passage covers 11 T cell receptor beta chains from one sample sequenced in a study of read filtering for tumor transcriptome and immune sequencing. From about 400 ng of RNA, a library with molecular barcoded alpha/delta and beta/gamma adaptors was made. TCRdb used MiXCR to reprocess the reads, holding one entry per CDR3 protein. Of 14,000 to 15,000 distinct CDR3 sequences in the sample, roughly 22% were seen once. The sample consisted of a population of CD138-negative cells sorted from bone marrow. Every receptor here comes from a donor at least 40 years old with multiple myeloma.

In its sample, this clonotype ranks as medium-sized. V usage is TRBV18 and J usage is TRBJ1-1, with D unresolved. The CDR3 totals 13 residues. Germline loops: CDR1 KGHSH, CDR2 LQKENI. The V gene lost 6 bases and the J gene lost 5 bases, with 13 bases spanning the gap. In nucleotides, the CDR3 is TGTGCCAGCTCCCCGCCGGGTTGGACTGAAGCTTTCTTT. Translation: CASSPPGWTEAFF. The entire variable domain, with the rest obtained from reference TRBV18 and TRBJ1-1, is as follows: NAGVMQNPRHLVRRRGQEARLRCSPMKGHSHVYWYRQLPEEGLKFMVYLQKENIIDESGMPKERFSAEFPKEGPSILRIQQVVRGDSAAYFCASSPPGWTEAFFGQGTRLTVV.

Ten or more counts support this clonotype. Here the CDR3 reads CASSMGQDNSPLHF. The CDR3 DNA reads as TGTGCCAGTAGTATGGGACAGGATAATTCACCCCTCCACTTT. The chain links TRBV19 to TRBJ1-6; TRBD1 agrees at 8 bases. Germline V lookup: CDR1 LNHDA, CDR2 SQIVND (reference sequence). The length of the CDR3 is 14 residues. V shed 3 bases and J 5 bases; nucleotides not matched to a gene: 0.

At least ten counts were recorded for this clonotype. The chain recombines TRBV20-1 with TRBJ2-3; 10 nucleotides line up with TRBD1. Trimming cost V 2 bases and J 5 bases; bases outside gene matches: 4. Germline V lookup: CDR1 DFQATT, CDR2 SNEGSKA (reference sequence). The CDR3 contains 14 residues. The CDR3 DNA sequence: TGCAGTGCTAGACCAGGGACAGGGGTAGATACGCAGTATTTT. Protein: CSARPGTGVDTQYF.

A remark on this clonotype: A clone one base away is much larger, so this may be a read error. The chain has TRBV28 and TRBJ1-1; D not certain. Between the trimmed V and J ends, which lost 2 bases and 4 bases, there was a span of 8 bases. CDR3 size: 13 residues. CDR1 and CDR2 (germline): MDHEN, SYDVKM. In nucleotides, the CDR3 is TGTGCCAGCAGTTTACAAAAAGGCACTGAAGCTTTCTTT. Protein product: CASSLQKGTEAFF.

The sample holds a few counts of this clonotype. CDR3 nucleotides: TGTGCCAGCAGCTTGTATACAGGGGTTTCGCAAAACATTCAGTACTTC. Residues: CASSLYTGVSQNIQYF. The chain carries TRBV5-4 and TRBJ2-4, with 7 bases fitting TRBD1. Losses at the gene ends were 1 base for V and 5 bases for J; bases not matched to a gene: 9. This CDR3 comprises 16 residues. CDR1 SGHNT and CDR2 YYREEE come from the germline V gene (reference sequence). The whole variable domain, remainder taken from reference TRBV5-4 and TRBJ2-4, is ETGVTQSPTHLIKTRGQQVTLRCSSQSGHNTVSWYQQALGQGPQFIFQYYREEENGRGNFPPRFSGLQFPNYSSELNVNALELDDSALYLCASSLYTGVSQNIQYFGAGTRLSVL.

This clonotype occurred many times. The chain couples TRBV29-1 to TRBJ1-1; weak D call: TRBD1 (5 bases). CDR3 length: 12 amino acids. Per the germline V gene, CDR1 is SQVTM and CDR2 is ANQGSEA. The ends were cut back, 7 bases at V and 3 bases at J, with 12 bases in the middle. CDR3 sequence (DNA): TGCAGCGCAGGGAAAGGTGACACTGAAGCTTTCTTT. Translation: CSAGKGDTEAFF.

This clonotype was found many times. This chain connects TRBV5-1 to TRBJ2-1, with 7 positions matching TRBD1. There are 14 residues in the CDR3. The V and J ends lost 2 bases and 5 bases, in that order; junction bases with no gene match: 4. The V gene's germline CDR1 is SGHRS and CDR2 YFSETQ. Here the CDR3 reads CASSFGTVDNEQFF. CDR3 nucleotide sequence: TGCGCCAGCAGCTTCGGGACAGTCGACAATGAGCAGTTCTTC. The variable domain in full, completed from reference TRBV5-1 and TRBJ2-1, reads KAGVTQTPRYLIKTRGQQVTLSCSPISGHRSVSWYQQTPGQGLQFLFEYFSETQRNKGNFPGRFSGRQFSNSRSEMNVSTLELGDSALYLCASSFGTVDNEQFFGPGTRLTVL.

This clonotype was detected only a few times. This may stem from a read error, because a much larger clone lies one nucleotide away. This sequence joins TRBV2 and TRBJ2-1; D is perhaps TRBD1 or TRBD2 (6 bases each). The CDR3 is 14 amino acids. The V gene's germline CDR1 is SNHLY and CDR2 FYNNEI. The CDR3 DNA follows: TGTGCCGGCAGGAGGGGGGAAGGAAGCAATGAGCAGTTCTTC. Its protein product is CAGRRGEGSNEQFF.

This clonotype was detected a few times. The chain employs TRBV10-3 and TRBJ1-1; D is unclear. This CDR3 is built from 12 residues. The V and J ends lost 6 bases and 8 bases respectively, with 13 bases between them. The germline gives CDR1 ENHRY, CDR2 SYGVKD. The CDR3 DNA reads as TGTGCCATCAGAGAGGCAACGGAGGAAGCTTTCTTT. This sequence encodes CAIREATEEAFF.

DNA for the CDR3: TGTGCCAGCAGCAAGCCAGGGATCATGAACACTGAAGCTTTCTTT. Translated: CASSKPGIMNTEAFF. The genes are TRBV6-2 or TRBV6-3 and TRBJ1-1; TRBD1 is a possible D gene (5 bases). V lost 6 bases, J lost 0 bases, and 14 bases lay in between. The CDR3 is made up of 15 amino acids. Germline CDR1 MNHEY, CDR2 SVGEGT.

This clonotype is labeled as medium-sized (0.01 to 0.1%). The chain links TRBV7-9 to TRBJ2-1, with 10 positions matching TRBD1. The germline V gene has CDR1 SEHNR and CDR2 FQNEAQ (reference sequence). The V segment lost 5 bases and the J segment 4 bases; nucleotides outside the gene matches: 5. This CDR3 has 15 residues. In DNA form, the CDR3 reads TGTGCCAGCAGCCTGCCGGACAGGGGGTACAATGAGCAGTTCTTC. This sequence encodes CASSLPDRGYNEQFF.